This TCR beta chain was retrieved from a study of regulatory T cells in long-lasting Graves disease. Documented time point: newly diagnosed GD, antithyroid drugs for less than 3 months. After RNA was extracted from PBMCs, the TCR library was made from it. Roughly 10-milliliter peripheral blood samples went into EDTA tubes. CDR3 length: 17 residues. Germline values: CDR1 MDHEN, CDR2 SYDVKM. The V end was cut by 6 bases, the J end by 2 bases, with 23 bases between. This clonotype was seen more than once but under ten times. Building of the TCR beta libraries involved iRepertoire HTBI primers and Arm-PCR of CDR3 regions. MiXCR, run by TCRdb on the multiplex PCR reads, gives a single entry per CDR3 protein. This table holds about 210,000 distinct CDR3 sequences, less than 20% found once. Another study also made use of these data, one on T cells in Graves' hyperthyroidism and ophthalmopathy. That work adds: The study based diagnoses on clinical symptoms, serum thyroxine and TRAb, thyroid ultrasound and orbital computed tomography.

The material sequenced was peripheral blood mononuclear cells (PBMCs), taken at new diagnosis, from a patient treated with antithyroid drugs. This clonotype originated in a woman in her 30s with Graves disease. This rearrangement joins TRBV28 to TRBJ2-7; TRBD1 might be the D (5 bases). The CDR3 DNA reads TGTGCCAGCAGCCAGTTAGGAGTCCAAGGGGTAACCTACGAGCAGTACTTC. This gives the protein CASSQLGVQGVTYEQYF.